Included here is one T cell receptor beta chain sequence, with context. The CDR3 has 13 residues. CDR1 is MDHEN and CDR2 is SYDVKM in the germline V gene. Trimming took 7 bases from V and 8 from J, leaving 15 bases between them. The data belong to a study of shared T cell receptors in the human thymus. Produced via immunoSEQ multiplex PCR; TCRdb's table is partial and in-frame only. The repertoire holds about 710,000 clones, with around 87% as singletons. The data were also submitted as part of a second study, on human thymus T cells. This second report adds: Corrective cardiac surgery supplied the resected thymus tissue.

Input material: thymocytes. This sequence joins TRBV28 and TRBJ2-1; D is uncertain. The clonotype originates from a boy in the first two years of life with a congenital heart defect. The CDR3 DNA sequence: TGTGCCAGCAACGGGTTCCGTGGCGATGAGCAGTTCTTC. Translating it yields CASNGFRGDEQFF.